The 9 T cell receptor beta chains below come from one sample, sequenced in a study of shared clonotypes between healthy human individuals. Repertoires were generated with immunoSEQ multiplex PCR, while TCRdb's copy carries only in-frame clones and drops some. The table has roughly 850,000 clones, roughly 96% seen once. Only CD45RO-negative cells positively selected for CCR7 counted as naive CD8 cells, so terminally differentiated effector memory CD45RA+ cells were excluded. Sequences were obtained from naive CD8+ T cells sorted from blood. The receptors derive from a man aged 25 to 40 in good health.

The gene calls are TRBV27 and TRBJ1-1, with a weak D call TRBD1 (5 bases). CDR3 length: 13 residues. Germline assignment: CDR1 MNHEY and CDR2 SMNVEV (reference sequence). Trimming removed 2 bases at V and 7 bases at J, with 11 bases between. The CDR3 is CASSLGRTFEAFF. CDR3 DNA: TGTGCCAGCAGTTTAGGACGGACATTTGAAGCTTTCTTT.

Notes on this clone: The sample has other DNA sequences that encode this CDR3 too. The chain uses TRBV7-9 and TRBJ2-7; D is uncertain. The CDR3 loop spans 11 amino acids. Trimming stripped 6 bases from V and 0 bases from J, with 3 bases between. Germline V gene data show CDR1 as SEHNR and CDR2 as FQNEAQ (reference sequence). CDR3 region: CASRGSYEQYF. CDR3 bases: TGTGCCAGCAGGGGCTCCTACGAGCAGTACTTC.

The CDR3 nucleotides read TGCAGCAGCGCGGGACAGGGGGTTTACAATGAGCAGTTCTTC. Translation: CSSAGQGVYNEQFF. The chain joins TRBV29-1 to TRBJ2-1; 11 nucleotides align to TRBD1. Trimming took 8 bases from V and 4 from J; bases not matched to a gene: 7. The germline gives CDR1 SQVTM, CDR2 ANQGSEA. This CDR3 comprises 14 residues.

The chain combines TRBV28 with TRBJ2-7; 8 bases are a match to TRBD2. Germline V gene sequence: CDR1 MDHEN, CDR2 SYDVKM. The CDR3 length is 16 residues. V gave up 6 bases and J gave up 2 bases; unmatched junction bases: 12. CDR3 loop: CASSHTLAGTTYEQYF. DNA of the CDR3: TGTGCCAGCAGCCATACCCTAGCGGGCACCACCTACGAGCAGTACTTC. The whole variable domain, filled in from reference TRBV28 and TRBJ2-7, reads DVKVTQSSRYLVKRTGEKVFLECVQDMDHENMFWYRQDPGLGLRLIYFSYDVKMKEKGDIPEGYSVSREKKERFSLILESASTNQTSMYLCASSHTLAGTTYEQYFGPGTRLTVT.

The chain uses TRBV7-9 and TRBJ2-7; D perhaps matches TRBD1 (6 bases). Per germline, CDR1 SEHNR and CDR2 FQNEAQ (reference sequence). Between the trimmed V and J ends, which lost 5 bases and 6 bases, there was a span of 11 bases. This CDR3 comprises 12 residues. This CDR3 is CASSNRAPEQYF. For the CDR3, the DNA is TGTGCCAGCAGCAACAGGGCTCCCGAGCAGTACTTC.

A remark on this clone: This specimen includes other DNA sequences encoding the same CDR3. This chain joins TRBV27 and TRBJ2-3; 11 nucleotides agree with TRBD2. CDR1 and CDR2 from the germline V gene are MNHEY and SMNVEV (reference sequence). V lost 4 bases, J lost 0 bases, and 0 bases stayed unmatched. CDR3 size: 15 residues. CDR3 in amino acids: CASSWTSGSTDTQYF. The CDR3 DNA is TGTGCCAGCAGTTGGACTAGCGGGAGCACAGATACGCAGTATTTT.

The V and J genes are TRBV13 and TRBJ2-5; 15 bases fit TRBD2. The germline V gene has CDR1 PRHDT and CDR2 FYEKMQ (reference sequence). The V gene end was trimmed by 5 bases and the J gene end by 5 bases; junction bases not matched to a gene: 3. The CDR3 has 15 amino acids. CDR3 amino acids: CASSPGTSGRETQYF. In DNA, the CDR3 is TGTGCCAGCAGCCCGGGGACTAGCGGGAGGGAGACCCAGTACTTC.

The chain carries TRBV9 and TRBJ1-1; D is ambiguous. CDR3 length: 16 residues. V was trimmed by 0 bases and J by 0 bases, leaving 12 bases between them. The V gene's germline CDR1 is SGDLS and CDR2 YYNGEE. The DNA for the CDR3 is TGTGCCAGCAGCGTAGACCCCGGAGATATGAACACTGAAGCTTTCTTT. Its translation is CASSVDPGDMNTEAFF.

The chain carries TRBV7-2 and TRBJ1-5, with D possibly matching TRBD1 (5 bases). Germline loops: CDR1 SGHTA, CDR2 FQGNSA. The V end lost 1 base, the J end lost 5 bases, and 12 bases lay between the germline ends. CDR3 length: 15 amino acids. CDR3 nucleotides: TGTGCCAGCAGCTTAGAACGGGGCCTACATCAGCCCCAGCATTTT. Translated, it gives CASSLERGLHQPQHF.